A single sample is the source of the 9 T cell receptor beta chains below, sequenced in a study of cytomegalovirus exposure and HLA in healthy donors. Both 60 Vbeta primers and 13 Jbeta primers went into the PCR. Clones were sequenced by immunoSEQ multiplex PCR, and TCRdb holds only the in-frame ones, with some missing. The sample consists of 100,000 or so clones, 80% to 85% of them appearing once. Input material: PBMCs. The receptors stem from a man under 40 in good health and CMV-seropositive.

The chain links TRBV2 to TRBJ2-5, with TRBD2 matching over 8 bases. The CDR3 loop spans 13 amino acids. The junction had 6 bases not matched to a gene; V was cut back by 7 bases and J by 5 bases. Germline CDR1 reads SNHLY; CDR2 reads FYNNEI. Here the CDR3 reads CASNGGAAETQYF. CDR3 nucleotide sequence: TGTGCCAGCAACGGGGGGGCCGCCGAGACCCAGTACTTC.

The V and J genes are TRBV19 and TRBJ2-5; D possibly corresponds to TRBD2 (7 bases). V lost 9 bases and J lost 5, with 19 bases in between. Germline-derived CDR1 and CDR2 are LNHDA and SQIVND (reference sequence). This CDR3 is 14 amino acids long. The CDR3 loop is CASIGGGALETQYF. The CDR3 DNA reads TGTGCCAGCATAGGAGGGGGGGCTCTGGAGACCCAGTACTTC.

This chain connects TRBV5-1 to TRBJ2-5; D remains unclear. The J call may be incorrect, as the DNA end agrees better with TRBJ2-7. Per germline, CDR1 SGHRS and CDR2 YFSETQ. CDR3 length equals 14 residues. As DNA, the CDR3 is TGCGCCAGCAGCTTCGCGCAGGTAGGTGACGAGCAGTACTTC. This codes for CASSFAQVGDEQYF.

The chain couples TRBV5-1 to TRBJ1-4; possibly TRBD1 for D (6 bases). V dropped 0 bases and J dropped 6 bases, with 12 bases sitting between them. CDR1 and CDR2 from the germline V gene are SGHRS and YFSETQ. The CDR3 length is 15 residues. CDR3 DNA sequence: TGCGCCAGCAGCTTGGACAGGGATGGGCATGAAAAACTGTTTTTT. Translation: CASSLDRDGHEKLFF.

The chain is built from TRBV6-4 and TRBJ2-3; D might be TRBD1 (5 bases). The CDR3 totals 14 residues. V lost 4 bases to trimming and J lost 2 bases, with 10 bases between them. Germline assignment: CDR1 MRHNA and CDR2 SNTAGT. The CDR3 sequence is CASSGGLNTDTQYF. In DNA, the CDR3 is TGTGCCAGCAGTGGGGGCCTTAACACAGATACGCAGTATTTT.

The table lists this clone with a few counts. The chain employs TRBV27 and TRBJ2-1; perhaps TRBD2 as D (5 bases). This CDR3 region has 13 residues. Germline V lookup: CDR1 MNHEY, CDR2 SMNVEV (reference sequence). V lost 2 bases, J lost 8 bases, and 10 bases lay in between. The CDR3 DNA reads TGTGCCAGCAGTTTAATAGGAGGCGATGAGCAGTTCTTC. It codes for CASSLIGGDEQFF.

The count of this clone is one. V and J are TRBV23-1 and TRBJ1-2; a possible D gene is TRBD1 (5 bases). TRBV23-1 is an open reading frame whose function is uncertain. CDR3 length: 15 amino acids. Trimming cost V 0 bases and J 8 bases, with 16 bases left between them. CDR3 region: CASSQSRQGKGGYTF. DNA of the CDR3: TGCGCCAGCAGTCAATCGCGGCAGGGCAAGGGAGGCTACACCTTC.

The chain couples TRBV7-9 to TRBJ2-7; D gene unclear. CDR3 size: 13 residues. V was trimmed by 3 bases and J by 1 base, leaving 7 bases between them. Germline V gene data show CDR1 as SEHNR and CDR2 as FQNEAQ (reference sequence). The CDR3 coding sequence is TGTGCCAGCAGCTTGAGCGTATCCTACGAGCAGTACTTC. Its protein product is CASSLSVSYEQYF.

The chain carries TRBV5-1 and TRBJ2-5; 7 bases are a match to TRBD1. CDR3 length: 15 amino acids. CDR1 and CDR2 (germline): SGHRS, YFSETQ. The V gene end was trimmed by 5 bases and the J gene end by 9 bases; junction bases not matched to a gene: 16. The CDR3 here is CASSLGTADEWAQYF. CDR3 nucleotide sequence: TGCGCCAGCAGTCTAGGGACAGCGGATGAATGGGCCCAGTACTTC.